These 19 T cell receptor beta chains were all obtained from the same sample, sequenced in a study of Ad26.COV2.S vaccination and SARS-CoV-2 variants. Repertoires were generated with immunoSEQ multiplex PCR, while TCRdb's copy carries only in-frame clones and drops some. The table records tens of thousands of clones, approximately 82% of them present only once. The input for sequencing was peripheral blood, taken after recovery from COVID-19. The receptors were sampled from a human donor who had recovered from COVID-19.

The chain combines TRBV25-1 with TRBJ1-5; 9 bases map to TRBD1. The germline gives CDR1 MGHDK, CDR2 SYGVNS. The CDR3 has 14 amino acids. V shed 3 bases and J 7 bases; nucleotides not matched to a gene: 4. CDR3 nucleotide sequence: TGTGCCAGCAGTGACGGGACAGGGAGACAGCCCCAGCATTTT. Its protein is CASSDGTGRQPQHF.

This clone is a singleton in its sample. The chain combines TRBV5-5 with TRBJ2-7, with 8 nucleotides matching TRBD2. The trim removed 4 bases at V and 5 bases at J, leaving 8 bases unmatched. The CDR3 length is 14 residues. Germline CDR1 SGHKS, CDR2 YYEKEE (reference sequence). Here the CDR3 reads CASSLESLADEQYF. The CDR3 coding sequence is TGTGCCAGCAGCCTCGAATCACTAGCGGACGAGCAGTACTTC.

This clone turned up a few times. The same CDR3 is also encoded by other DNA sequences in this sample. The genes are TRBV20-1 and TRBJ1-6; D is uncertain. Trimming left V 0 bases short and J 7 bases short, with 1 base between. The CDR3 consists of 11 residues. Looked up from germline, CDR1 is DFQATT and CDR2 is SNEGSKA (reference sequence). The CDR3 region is CSARDNSPLHF. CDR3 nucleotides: TGCAGTGCTAGAGACAATTCACCCCTCCACTTT.

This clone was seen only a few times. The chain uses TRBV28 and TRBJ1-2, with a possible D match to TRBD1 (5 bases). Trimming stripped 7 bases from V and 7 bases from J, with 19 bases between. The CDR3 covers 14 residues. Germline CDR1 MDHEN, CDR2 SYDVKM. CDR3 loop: CASTLTPGVIGYTF. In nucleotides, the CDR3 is TGTGCCAGCACCCTCACCCCGGGGGTGATTGGCTACACCTTC.

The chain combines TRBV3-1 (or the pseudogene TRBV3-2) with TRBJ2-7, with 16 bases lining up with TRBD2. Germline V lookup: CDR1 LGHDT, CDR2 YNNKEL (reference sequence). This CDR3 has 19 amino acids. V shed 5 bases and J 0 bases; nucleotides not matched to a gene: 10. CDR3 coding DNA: TGTGCCAGCAGCGAGGGACTAGCGGGAGGGTGGGTGCCCTCCTACGAGCAGTACTTC. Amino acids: CASSEGLAGGWVPSYEQYF.

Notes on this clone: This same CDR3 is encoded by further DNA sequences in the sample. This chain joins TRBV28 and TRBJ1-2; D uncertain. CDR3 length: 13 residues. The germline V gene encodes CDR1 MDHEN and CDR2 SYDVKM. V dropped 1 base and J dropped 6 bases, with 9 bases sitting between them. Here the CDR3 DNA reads TGTGCCAGCAGTTTATCGCCCGGGAATGGCTACACCTTC. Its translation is CASSLSPGNGYTF.

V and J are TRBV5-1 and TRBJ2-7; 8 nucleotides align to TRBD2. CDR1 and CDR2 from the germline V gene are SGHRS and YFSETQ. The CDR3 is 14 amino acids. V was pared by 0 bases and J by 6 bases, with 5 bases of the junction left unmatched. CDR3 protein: CASSLVLAGGEQYF. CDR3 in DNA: TGCGCCAGCAGCTTGGTCCTAGCGGGCGGCGAGCAGTACTTC. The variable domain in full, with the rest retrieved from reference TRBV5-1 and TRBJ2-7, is KAGVTQTPRYLIKTRGQQVTLSCSPISGHRSVSWYQQTPGQGLQFLFEYFSETQRNKGNFPGRFSGRQFSNSRSEMNVSTLELGDSALYLCASSLVLAGGEQYFGPGTRLTVT.

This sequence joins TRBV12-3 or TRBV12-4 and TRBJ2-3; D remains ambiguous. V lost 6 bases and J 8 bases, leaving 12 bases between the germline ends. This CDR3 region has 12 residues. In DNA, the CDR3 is TGTGCCAGCAGCACCCTCGTTGTTACGCAGTATTTT. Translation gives CASSTLVVTQYF.

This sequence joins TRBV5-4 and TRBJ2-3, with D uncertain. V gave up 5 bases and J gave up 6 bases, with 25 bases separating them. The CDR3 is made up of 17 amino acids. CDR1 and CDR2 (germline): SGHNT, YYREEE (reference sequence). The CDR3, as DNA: TGTGCCAGCAGTTCTATTAGATCGTCAAACCTCGGGGATACGCAGTATTTT. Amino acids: CASSSIRSSNLGDTQYF.

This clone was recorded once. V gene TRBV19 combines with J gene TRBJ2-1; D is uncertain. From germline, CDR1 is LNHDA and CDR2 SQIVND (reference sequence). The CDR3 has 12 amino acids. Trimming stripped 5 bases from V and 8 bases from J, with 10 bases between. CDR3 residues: CASSWLADEQFF. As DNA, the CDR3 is TGTGCCAGTAGTTGGCTTGCTGATGAGCAGTTCTTC.

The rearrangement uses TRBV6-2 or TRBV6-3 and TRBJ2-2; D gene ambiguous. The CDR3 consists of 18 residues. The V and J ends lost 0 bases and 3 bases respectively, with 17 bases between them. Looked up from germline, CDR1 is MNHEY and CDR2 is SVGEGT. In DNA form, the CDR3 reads TGTGCCAGCAGTTACTCGACCTCGACCCTGGATCACACCGGGGAGCTGTTTTTT. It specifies CASSYSTSTLDHTGELFF.

CDR3 residues: CASSLSSGRGLNEQFF. For the CDR3, the DNA is TGTGCCAGCAGCTTGTCATCTGGCAGGGGGCTGAATGAGCAGTTCTTC. The rearrangement links TRBV5-4 to TRBJ2-1; 8 nucleotides agree with TRBD1. Trimming cost V 1 base and J 7 bases; bases outside gene matches: 10. The CDR3 totals 16 residues. Germline V lookup: CDR1 SGHNT, CDR2 YYREEE (reference sequence).

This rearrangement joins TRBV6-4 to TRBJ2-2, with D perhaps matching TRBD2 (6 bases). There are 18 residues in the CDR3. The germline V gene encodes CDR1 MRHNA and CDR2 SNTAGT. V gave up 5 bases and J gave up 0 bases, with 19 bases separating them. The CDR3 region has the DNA TGTGCCAGCAGTAGGAGATCGGGGACTTTTACGAACACCGGGGAGCTGTTTTTT. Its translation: CASSRRSGTFTNTGELFF.

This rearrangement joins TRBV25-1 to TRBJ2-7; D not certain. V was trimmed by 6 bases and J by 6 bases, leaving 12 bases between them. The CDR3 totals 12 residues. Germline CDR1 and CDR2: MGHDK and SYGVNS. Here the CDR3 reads CASRRLIGEQYF. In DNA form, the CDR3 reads TGTGCCAGCAGACGGTTGATCGGCGAGCAGTACTTC.

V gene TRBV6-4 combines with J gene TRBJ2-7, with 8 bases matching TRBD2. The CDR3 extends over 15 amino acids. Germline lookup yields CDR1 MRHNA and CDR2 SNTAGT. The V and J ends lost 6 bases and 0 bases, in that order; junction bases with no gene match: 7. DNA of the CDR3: TGTGCCAGCAGCGAGCCGGGACTAGTCTCCTACGAGCAGTACTTC. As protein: CASSEPGLVSYEQYF.

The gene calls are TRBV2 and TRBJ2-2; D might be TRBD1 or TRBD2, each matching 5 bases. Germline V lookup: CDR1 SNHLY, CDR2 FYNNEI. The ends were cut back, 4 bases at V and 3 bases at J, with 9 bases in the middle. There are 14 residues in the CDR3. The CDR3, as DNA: TGTGCCAGCAGTGGGGGGAGCGACACCGGGGAGCTGTTTTTT. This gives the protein CASSGGSDTGELFF.

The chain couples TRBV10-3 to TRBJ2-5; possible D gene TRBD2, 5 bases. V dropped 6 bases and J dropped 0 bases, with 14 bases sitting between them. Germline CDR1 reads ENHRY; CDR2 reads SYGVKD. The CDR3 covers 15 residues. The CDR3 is CAISPLEGNQETQYF. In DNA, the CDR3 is TGTGCCATCAGCCCTCTAGAGGGCAACCAAGAGACCCAGTACTTC.

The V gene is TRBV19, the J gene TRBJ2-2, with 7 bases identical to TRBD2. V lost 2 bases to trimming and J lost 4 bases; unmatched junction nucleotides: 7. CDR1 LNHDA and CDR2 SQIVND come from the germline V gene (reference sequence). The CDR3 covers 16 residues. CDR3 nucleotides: TGTGCCAGTAGTATAAGTGGGAGGGTTGGCACCGGGGAGCTGTTTTTT. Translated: CASSISGRVGTGELFF.

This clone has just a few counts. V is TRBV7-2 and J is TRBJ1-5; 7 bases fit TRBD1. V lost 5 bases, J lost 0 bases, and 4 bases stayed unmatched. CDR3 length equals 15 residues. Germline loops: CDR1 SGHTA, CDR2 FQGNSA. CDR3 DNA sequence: TGTGCCAGCAGCCCTACAGGGGATAGCAATCAGCCCCAGCATTTT. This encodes CASSPTGDSNQPQHF.